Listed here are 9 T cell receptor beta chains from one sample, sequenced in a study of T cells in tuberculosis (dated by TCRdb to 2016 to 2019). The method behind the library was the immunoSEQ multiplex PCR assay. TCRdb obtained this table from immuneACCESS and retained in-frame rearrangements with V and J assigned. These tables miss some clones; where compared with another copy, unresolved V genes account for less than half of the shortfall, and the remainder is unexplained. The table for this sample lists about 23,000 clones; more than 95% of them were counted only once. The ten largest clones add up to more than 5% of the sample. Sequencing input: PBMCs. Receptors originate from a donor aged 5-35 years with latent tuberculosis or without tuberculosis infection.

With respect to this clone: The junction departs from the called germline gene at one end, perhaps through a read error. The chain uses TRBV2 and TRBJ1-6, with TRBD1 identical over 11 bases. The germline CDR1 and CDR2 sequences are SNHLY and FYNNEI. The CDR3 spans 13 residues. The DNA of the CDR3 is TGTGCCTGCAGGACAGGGGGCTTGACACCCCTCCACTTT. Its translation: CACRTGGLTPLHF.

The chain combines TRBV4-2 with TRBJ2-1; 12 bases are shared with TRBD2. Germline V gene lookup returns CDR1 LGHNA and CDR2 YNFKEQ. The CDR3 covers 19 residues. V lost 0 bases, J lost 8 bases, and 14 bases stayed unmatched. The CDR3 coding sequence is TGTGCCAGCAGCCAAGATGGGCTAGCGGGAGGGCCGTTAGTCGATGAGCAGTTCTTC. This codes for CASSQDGLAGGPLVDEQFF.

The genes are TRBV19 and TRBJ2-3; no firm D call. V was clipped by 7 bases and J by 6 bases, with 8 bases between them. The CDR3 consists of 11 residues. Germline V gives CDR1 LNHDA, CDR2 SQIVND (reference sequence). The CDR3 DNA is TGTGCCAGTACCCTGTCTGATACGCAGTATTTT. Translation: CASTLSDTQYF.

In DNA form, the CDR3 reads TGTGCCAGCAGTGAGTCGACAGGCCCAAACACTGAAGCTTTCTTT. Its protein product is CASSESTGPNTEAFF. The chain is built from TRBV6-1 and TRBJ1-1, with a possible D match to TRBD1 (6 bases). The V gene lost 3 bases and the J gene lost 2 bases, with 13 bases spanning the gap. Germline CDR1 is MNHNS and CDR2 is SASEGT. The CDR3 consists of 15 residues.

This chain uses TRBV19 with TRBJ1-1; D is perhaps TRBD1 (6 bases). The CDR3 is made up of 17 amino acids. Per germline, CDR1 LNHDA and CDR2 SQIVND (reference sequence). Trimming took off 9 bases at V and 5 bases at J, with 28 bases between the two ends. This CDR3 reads CASASGTRSHISTEAFF. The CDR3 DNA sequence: TGTGCCAGCGCAAGCGGGACAAGATCACACATAAGTACTGAAGCTTTCTTT.

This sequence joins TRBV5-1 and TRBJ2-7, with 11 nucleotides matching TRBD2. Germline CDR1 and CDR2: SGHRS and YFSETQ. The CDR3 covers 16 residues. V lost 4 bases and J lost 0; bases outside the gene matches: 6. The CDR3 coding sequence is TGCGCCAGCAGCCCCCAGGGACTAGCGGCCTCCTACGAGCAGTACTTC. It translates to CASSPQGLAASYEQYF.

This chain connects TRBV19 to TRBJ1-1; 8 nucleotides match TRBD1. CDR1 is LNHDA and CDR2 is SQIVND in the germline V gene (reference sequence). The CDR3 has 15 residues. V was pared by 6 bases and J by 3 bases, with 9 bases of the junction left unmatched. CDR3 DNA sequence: TGTGCCAGTAGCCCTACCGGACAGGGTTACACTGAAGCTTTCTTT. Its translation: CASSPTGQGYTEAFF.

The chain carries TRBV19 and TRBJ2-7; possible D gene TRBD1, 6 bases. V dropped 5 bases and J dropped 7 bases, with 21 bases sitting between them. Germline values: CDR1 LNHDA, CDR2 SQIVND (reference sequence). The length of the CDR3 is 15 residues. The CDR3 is CASSEFGQQSGEQYF. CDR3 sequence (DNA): TGTGCCAGTAGTGAATTCGGACAGCAGTCCGGGGAGCAGTACTTC.

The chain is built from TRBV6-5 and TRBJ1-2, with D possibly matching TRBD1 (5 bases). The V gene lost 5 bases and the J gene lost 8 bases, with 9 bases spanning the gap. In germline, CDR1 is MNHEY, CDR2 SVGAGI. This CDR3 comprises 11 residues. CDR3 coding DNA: TGTGCCAGCAGTCGGGGGGAAGGCTACACCTTC. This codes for CASSRGEGYTF.